This record concerns one T cell receptor beta chain sequence. Its antigen is unknown. The individuals who served as donors were healthy Caucasians living in Russia, aged about 6 to 100. Through a sample-barcoded 5' primer and a J-beta primer mix, a second PCR was run for about 6 to 11 cycles. Using its own MiXCR run on the 5' RACE reads, TCRdb lists one record per CDR3 protein. This sample has around 1,700,000 distinct CDR3 sequences, with about 30% found just once. This entry belongs to a study of blood T cells in healthy people across ages. Study conclusions and caveats: Using unsorted PBMCs precluded a conclusive naive versus antigen-experienced comparison. Long-lived donors carried more naive CD4+ cells and greater diversity than aged donors.

Material: blood. The TCR sequence derives from a woman aged 30 to 39 in good health.

CDR3 sequence (DNA): TGTGCCAGCAGCCAAGATCTAGCGGGGGGTCACAATGAGCAGTACTTC. Protein sequence: CASSQDLAGGHNEQYF. The chain is built from TRBV3-1 and TRBJ2-4; 11 bases map to TRBD2. CDR1 and CDR2 from the germline V gene are LGHDT and YNNKEL (reference sequence). The CDR3 loop spans 16 amino acids. V was clipped by 0 bases and J by 13 bases; unmatched bases: 11. The variable domain in full, completed from reference TRBV3-1 and TRBJ2-4, reads DTAVSQTPKYLVTQMGNDKSIKCEQNLGHDTMYWYKQDSKKFLKIMFSYNNKELIINETVPNRFSPKSPDKAHLNLHINSLELGDSAVYFCASSQDLAGGHNEQYFGAGTRLSVL.